This T cell receptor beta chain comes out of a study of T cell clones after liver transplantation. The CDR3 runs to 13 residues. Trimming stripped 4 bases from V and 2 bases from J, with 12 bases between. The V gene's germline CDR1 is SQVTM and CDR2 ANQGSEA. The method was immunoSEQ multiplex PCR; TCRdb's version includes in-frame clones alone and lacks a portion of them. The table includes 8,500 to 10,000 clones, around 73% detected once. This chain uses TRBV29-1 with TRBJ2-7; a possible D gene is TRBD2 (6 bases). This sample comprised CD8+ T cells from blood, obtained at the 22-month timepoint. This clonotype was obtained from a human patient who received a liver transplant. Some T cells may be graft donor cells. The DNA for the CDR3 is TGCAGCGTTGTTTTAGCGGATACCTACGAGCAGTACTTC. It yields the protein CSVVLADTYEQYF.